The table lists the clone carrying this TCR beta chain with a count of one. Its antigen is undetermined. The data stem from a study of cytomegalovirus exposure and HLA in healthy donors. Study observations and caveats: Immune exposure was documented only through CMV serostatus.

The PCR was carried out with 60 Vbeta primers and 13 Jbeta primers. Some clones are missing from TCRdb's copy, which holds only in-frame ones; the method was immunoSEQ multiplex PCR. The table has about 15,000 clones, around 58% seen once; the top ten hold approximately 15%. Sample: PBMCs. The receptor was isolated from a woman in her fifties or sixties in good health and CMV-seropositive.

The CDR3 spells CASSQDALDRNSGNTIYF. Written as DNA, the CDR3 is TGCGCCAGCAGCCAGGACGCGCTGGACAGAAACTCTGGAAACACCATATATTTT. V usage is TRBV4-3 and J usage is TRBJ1-3; a weak D match, TRBD1 (6 bases). The germline V gene encodes CDR1 LGHNA and CDR2 YSLEER. The germline V and J ends were trimmed by 3 bases and 0 bases, with 18 bases remaining between them. The CDR3 spans 18 residues.